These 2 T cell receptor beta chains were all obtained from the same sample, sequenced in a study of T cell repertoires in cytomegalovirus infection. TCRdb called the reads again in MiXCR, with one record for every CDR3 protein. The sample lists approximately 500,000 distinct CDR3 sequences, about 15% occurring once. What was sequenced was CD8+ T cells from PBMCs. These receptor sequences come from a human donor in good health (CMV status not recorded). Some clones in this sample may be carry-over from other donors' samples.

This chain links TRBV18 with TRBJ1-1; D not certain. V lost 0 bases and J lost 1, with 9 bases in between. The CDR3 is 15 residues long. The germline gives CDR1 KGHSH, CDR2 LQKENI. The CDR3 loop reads CASSPPWATNTEAFF. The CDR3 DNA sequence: TGTGCCAGCTCACCACCTTGGGCAACGAACACTGAAGCTTTCTTT.

CDR3 DNA: TGTGCCAGCAGCACGGGCAAAAACATTCAGTACTTC. It translates to CASSTGKNIQYF. The chain recombines TRBV5-6 with TRBJ2-4; D is unresolved. CDR1 is SGHDT and CDR2 is YYEEEE in the germline V gene. This CDR3 has 12 residues. V was trimmed by 4 bases and J by 3 bases, leaving 5 bases between them.